This T cell receptor beta chain was identified during a study of glioma-infiltrating T cells. Findings and limits, study-wide: Tissue and blood shared very few CDR3 sequences. A blood CDR3 motif signature was depleted in highly divergent patients.

There are 15 residues in the CDR3. Germline loops: CDR1 MDHEN, CDR2 SYDVKM. Note on this clonotype: Antigen specificity is unknown. A read error may produce the germline difference seen at one junction end.

The iRepertoire nested amplicon-rescue multiplex PCR amplified TCR alpha and beta CDR3s from RNA. For one-step reverse transcription and amplification, roughly 85-450 ng of tissue mRNA or PBMC total RNA was used. TCRdb re-called the multiplex PCR reads with MiXCR, one entry per CDR3 protein. The sample records approximately 400,000 distinct CDR3 sequences, roughly 41% being singletons. Input material: glioma tissue, nonneoplastic brain tissue, or PBMCs (not recorded which). V gene TRBV28 combines with J gene TRBJ2-5; D possibly corresponds to TRBD1 (6 bases). The origin of this receptor is a human donor with low-grade glioma or glioblastoma, undergoing nonglioma brain surgery, or in good health (not recorded which). The CDR3 nucleotides are TGTGCCAGCAGTGCCCAAACAGGGAGCCAAGGGACCCAGTACTTC. This codes for CASSAQTGSQGTQYF.